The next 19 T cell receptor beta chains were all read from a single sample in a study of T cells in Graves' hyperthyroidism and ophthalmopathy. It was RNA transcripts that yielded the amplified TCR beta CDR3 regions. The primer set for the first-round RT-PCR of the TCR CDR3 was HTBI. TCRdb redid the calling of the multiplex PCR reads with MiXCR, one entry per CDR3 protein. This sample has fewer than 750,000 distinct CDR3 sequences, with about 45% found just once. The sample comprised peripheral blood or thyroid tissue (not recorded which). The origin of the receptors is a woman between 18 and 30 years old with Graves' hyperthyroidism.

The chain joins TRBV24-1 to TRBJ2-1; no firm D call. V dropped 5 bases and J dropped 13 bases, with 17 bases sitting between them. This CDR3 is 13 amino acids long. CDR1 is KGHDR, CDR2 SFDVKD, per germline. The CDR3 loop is CATSAGSKETQFF. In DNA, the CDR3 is TGTGCCACCAGTGCCGGCAGCAAAGAGACCCAGTTCTTC.

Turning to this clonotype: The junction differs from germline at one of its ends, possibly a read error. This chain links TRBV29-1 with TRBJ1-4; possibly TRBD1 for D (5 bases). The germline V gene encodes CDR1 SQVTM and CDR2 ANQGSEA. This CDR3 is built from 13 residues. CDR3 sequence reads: CNVYAGRDEKLFF. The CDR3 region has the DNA TGCAACGTTTATGCGGGGCGCGATGAAAAACTGTTTTTT. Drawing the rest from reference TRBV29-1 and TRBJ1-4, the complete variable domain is SAVISQKPSRDICQRGTSLTIQCQVDSQVTMMFWYRQQPGQSLTLIATANQGSEATYESGFVIDKFPISRPNLTFSTLTVSNMSPEDSSIYLCNVYAGRDEKLFFGSGTQLSVL.

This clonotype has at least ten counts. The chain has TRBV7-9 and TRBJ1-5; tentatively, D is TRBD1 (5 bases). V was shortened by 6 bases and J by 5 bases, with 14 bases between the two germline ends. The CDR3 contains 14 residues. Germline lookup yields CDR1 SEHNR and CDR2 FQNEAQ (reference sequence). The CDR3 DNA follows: TGTGCCAGCAGTCCGAAGGGGTTATATCAGCCCCAGCATTTT. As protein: CASSPKGLYQPQHF.

CDR3: CASSLGLSGTNEKLFF. The CDR3, as DNA: TGTGCCAGCAGCTTAGGGCTTTCCGGCACTAATGAAAAACTGTTTTTT. This chain connects TRBV7-9 to TRBJ1-4; the D is unclear. Trimming stripped 1 base from V and 2 bases from J, with 11 bases between. In germline, CDR1 is SEHNR, CDR2 FQNEAQ (reference sequence). This CDR3 contains 16 residues.

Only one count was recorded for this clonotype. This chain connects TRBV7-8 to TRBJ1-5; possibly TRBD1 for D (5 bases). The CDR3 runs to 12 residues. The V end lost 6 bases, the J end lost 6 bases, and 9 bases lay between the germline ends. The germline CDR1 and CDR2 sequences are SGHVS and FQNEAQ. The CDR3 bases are TGTGCCAGCAGACCGGGACCTCAGCCCCAGCATTTT. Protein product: CASRPGPQPQHF.

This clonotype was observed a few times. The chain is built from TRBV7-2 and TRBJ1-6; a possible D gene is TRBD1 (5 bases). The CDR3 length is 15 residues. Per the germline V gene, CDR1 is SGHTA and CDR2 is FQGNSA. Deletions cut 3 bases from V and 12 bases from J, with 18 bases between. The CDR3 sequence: CASSLDPGGEKPLHF. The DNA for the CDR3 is TGTGCCAGCAGCTTGGACCCGGGAGGGGAGAAACCCCTCCACTTT.

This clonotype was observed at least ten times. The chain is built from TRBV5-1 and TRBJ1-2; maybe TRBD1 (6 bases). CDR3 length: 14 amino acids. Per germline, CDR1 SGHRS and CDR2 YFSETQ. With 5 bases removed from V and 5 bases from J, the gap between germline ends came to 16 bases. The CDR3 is CASSSEQGLYGYTF. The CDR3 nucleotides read TGCGCCAGCAGTTCGGAACAGGGTCTTTATGGCTACACCTTC.

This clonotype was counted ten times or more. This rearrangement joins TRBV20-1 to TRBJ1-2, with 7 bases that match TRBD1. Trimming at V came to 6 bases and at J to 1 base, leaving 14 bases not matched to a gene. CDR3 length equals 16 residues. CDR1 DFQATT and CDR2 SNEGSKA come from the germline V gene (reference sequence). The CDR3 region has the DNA TGCAGTGCCCGCGCCGGGACAGCTGACGTTAACTATGGCTACACCTTC. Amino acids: CSARAGTADVNYGYTF.

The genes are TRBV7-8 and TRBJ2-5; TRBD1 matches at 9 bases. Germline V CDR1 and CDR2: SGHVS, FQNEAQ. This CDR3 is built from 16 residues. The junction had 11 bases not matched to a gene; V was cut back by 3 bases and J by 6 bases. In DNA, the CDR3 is TGTGCCAGCAGCTTCCTCAAAATGGGACAGGGAAAGACCCAGTACTTC. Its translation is CASSFLKMGQGKTQYF.

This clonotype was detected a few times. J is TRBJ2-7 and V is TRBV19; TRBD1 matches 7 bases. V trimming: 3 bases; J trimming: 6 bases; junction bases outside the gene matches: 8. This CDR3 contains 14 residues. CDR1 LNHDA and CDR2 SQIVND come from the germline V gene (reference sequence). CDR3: CASSIATGMSEQYF. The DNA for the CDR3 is TGTGCCAGTAGTATCGCGACAGGGATGTCCGAGCAGTACTTC.

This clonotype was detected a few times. The DNA for the CDR3 is TGCAGCGCTGGTACCGGGACGGAGGGCTACACCTTC. Translation gives CSAGTGTEGYTF. The chain carries TRBV29-1 and TRBJ1-2, with TRBD1 as a possible D gene (5 bases). CDR1 SQVTM and CDR2 ANQGSEA come from the germline V gene. The V gene lost 7 bases and the J gene lost 8 bases, with 17 bases spanning the gap. This CDR3 is built from 12 residues.

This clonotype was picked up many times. The CDR3 DNA sequence: TGTGCCAGCAGCTTCGACGGGACCTTCCTGGGCGAGCAGTACTTC. Its protein product is CASSFDGTFLGEQYF. This sequence joins TRBV5-6 and TRBJ2-7; D may match TRBD1 or TRBD2 (5 bases each). V lost 2 bases and J lost 6, with 18 bases in between. This CDR3 comprises 15 residues. Germline loops: CDR1 SGHDT, CDR2 YYEEEE. The full variable domain, in which reference TRBV5-6 and TRBJ2-7 provide the parts outside the CDR3, is DAGVTQSPTHLIKTRGQQVTLRCSPKSGHDTVSWYQQALGQGPQFIFQYYEEEERQRGNFPDRFSGHQFPNYSSELNVNALLLGDSALYLCASSFDGTFLGEQYFGPGTRLTVT.

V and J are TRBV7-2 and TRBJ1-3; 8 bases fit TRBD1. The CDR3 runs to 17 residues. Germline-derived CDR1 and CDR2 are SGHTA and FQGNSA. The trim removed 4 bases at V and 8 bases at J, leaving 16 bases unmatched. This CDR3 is CASSSYTAGGSGYTIYF. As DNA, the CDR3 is TGTGCCAGCAGCTCATACACAGCAGGGGGCTCTGGCTACACCATATATTTT.

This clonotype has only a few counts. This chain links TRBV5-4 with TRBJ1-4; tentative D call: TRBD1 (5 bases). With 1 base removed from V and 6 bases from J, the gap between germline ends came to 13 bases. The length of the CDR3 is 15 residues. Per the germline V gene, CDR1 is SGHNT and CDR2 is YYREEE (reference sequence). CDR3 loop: CASSLKGQGYEKLFF. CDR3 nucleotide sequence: TGTGCCAGCAGCTTGAAAGGCCAGGGTTATGAAAAACTGTTTTTT.

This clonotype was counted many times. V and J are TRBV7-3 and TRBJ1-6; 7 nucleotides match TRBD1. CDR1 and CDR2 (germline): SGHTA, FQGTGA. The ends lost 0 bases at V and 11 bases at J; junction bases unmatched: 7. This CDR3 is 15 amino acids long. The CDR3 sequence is CASSLTSSGGTPLHF. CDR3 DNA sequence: TGTGCCAGCAGCTTAACTTCCTCAGGGGGGACACCCCTCCACTTT.

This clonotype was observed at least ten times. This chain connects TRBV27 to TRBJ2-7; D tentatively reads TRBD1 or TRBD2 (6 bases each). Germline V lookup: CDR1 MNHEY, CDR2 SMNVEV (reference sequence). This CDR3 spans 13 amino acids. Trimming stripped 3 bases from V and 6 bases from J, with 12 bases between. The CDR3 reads CASSLGGTGEQYF. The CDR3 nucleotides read TGTGCCAGCAGTTTGGGGGGCACGGGCGAGCAGTACTTC.

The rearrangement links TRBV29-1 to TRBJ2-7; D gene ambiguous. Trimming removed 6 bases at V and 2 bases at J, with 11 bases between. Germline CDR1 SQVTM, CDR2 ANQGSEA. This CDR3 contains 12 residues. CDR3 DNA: TGCAGCGTAACCGGCCAAGCCTACGAGCAGTACTTC. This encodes CSVTGQAYEQYF.

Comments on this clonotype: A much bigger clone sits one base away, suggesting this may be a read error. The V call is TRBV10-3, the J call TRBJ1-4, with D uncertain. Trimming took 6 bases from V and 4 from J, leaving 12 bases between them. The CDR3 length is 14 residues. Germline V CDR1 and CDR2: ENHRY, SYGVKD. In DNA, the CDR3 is TGTGCCATCAGACTAGTGGGCAGTAATGAAAAACTGTTTTTT. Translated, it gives CAIRLVGSNEKLFF.

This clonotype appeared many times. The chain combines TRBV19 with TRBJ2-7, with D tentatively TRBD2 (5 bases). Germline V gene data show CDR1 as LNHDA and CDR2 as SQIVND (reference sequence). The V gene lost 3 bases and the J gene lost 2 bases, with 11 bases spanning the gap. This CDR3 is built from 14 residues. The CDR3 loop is CASSIGGGPYEQYF. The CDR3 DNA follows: TGTGCCAGTAGTATTGGCGGAGGCCCCTACGAGCAGTACTTC.